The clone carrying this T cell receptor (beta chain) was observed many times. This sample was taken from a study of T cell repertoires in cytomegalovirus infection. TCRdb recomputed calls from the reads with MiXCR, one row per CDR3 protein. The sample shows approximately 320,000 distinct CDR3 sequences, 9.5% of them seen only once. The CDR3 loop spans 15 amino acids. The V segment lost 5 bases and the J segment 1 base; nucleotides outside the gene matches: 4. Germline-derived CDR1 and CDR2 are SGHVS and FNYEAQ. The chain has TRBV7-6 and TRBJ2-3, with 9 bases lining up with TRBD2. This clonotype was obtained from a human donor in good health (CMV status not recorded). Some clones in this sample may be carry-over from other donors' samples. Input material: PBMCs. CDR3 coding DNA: TGTGCCAGCAGCGTTTTAGCGGGGGGCACAGATACGCAGTATTTT. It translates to CASSVLAGGTDTQYF.